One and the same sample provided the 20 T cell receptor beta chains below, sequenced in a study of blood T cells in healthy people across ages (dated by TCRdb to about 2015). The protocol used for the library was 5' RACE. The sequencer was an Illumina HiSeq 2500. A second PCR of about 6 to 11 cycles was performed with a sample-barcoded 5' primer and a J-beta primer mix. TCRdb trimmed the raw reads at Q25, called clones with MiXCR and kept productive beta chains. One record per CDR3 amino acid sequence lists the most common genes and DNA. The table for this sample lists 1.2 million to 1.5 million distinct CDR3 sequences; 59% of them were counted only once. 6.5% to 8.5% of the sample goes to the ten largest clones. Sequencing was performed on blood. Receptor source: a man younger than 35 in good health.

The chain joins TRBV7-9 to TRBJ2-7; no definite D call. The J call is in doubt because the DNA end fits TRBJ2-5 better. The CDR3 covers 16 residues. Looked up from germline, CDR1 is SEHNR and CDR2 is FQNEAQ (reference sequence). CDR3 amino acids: CASSLIVVASQETQYF. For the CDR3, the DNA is TGTGCCAGCAGCCTCATCGTGGTGGCCAGCCAAGAGACCCAGTACTTC.

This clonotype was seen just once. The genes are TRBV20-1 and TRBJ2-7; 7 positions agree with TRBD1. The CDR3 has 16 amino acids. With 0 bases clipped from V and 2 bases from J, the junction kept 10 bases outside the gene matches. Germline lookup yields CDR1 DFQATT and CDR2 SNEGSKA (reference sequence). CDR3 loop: CSARESLPGQTYEQYF. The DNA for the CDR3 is TGCAGTGCTAGAGAGTCCCTACCGGGACAGACCTACGAGCAGTACTTC.

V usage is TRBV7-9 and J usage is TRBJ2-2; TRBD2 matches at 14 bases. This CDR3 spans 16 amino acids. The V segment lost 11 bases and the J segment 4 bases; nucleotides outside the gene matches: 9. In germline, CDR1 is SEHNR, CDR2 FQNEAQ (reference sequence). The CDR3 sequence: CAEGTSGGPGTGELFF. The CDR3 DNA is TGTGCCGAGGGGACTAGCGGGGGACCCGGCACCGGGGAGCTGTTTTTT.

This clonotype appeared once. The CDR3: CASSPTGLALGEQYF. CDR3 coding DNA: TGTGCCAGCAGTCCTACAGGACTAGCTCTAGGCGAGCAGTACTTC. This chain links TRBV28 with TRBJ2-5; 8 bases match TRBD2. The assigned J gene may be wrong: the sequence end matches TRBJ2-7 better. The length of the CDR3 is 15 residues. In germline, CDR1 is MDHEN, CDR2 SYDVKM.

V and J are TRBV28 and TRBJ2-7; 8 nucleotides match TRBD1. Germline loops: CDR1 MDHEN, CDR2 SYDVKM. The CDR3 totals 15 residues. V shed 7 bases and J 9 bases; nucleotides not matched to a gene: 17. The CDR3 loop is CASTVGGQASLGQYF. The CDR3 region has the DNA TGTGCCAGCACCGTTGGGGGACAGGCGAGTCTCGGGCAGTACTTC.

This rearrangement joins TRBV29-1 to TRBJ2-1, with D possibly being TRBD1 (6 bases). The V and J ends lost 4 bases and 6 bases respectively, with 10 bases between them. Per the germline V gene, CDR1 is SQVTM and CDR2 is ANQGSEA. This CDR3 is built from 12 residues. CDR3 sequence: CSVGQAINEQFF. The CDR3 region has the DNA TGCAGCGTTGGACAGGCCATCAATGAGCAGTTCTTC.

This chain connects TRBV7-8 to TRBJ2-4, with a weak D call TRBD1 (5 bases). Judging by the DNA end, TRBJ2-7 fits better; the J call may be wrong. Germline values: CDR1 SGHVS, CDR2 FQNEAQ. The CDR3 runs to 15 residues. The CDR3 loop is CASSLKSDRIYEQYF. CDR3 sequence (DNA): TGTGCCAGCAGCTTAAAGTCAGACAGAATATACGAGCAGTACTTC.

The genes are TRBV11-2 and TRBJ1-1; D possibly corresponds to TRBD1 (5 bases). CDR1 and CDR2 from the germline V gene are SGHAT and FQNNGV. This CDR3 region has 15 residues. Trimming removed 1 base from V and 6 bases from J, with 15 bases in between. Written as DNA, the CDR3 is TGTGCCAGCAGCTTAGCTCGATCGGGGCGGGCTGAAGCTTTCTTT. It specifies CASSLARSGRAEAFF.

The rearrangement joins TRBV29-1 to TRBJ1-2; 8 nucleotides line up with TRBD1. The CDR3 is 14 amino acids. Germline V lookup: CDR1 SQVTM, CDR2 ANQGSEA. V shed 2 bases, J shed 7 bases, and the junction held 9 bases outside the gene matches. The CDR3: CSVERQGRDSGYTF. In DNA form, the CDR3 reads TGCAGCGTTGAAAGACAGGGGAGGGATTCTGGCTACACCTTC.

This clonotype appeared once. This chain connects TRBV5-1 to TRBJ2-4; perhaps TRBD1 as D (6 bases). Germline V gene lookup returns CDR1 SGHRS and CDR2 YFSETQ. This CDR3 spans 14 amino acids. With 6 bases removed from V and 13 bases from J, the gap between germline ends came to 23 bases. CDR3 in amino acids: CASKDRNYHNEQYF. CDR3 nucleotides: TGCGCCAGCAAGGACAGAAACTATCACAATGAGCAGTACTTC.

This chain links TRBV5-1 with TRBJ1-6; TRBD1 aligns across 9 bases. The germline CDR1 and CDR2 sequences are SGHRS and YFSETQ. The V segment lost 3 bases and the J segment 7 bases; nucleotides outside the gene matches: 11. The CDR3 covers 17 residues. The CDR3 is CASSYRQGDRTNSPLHF. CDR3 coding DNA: TGCGCCAGCAGCTATAGACAGGGGGATAGGACGAATTCACCCCTCCACTTT.

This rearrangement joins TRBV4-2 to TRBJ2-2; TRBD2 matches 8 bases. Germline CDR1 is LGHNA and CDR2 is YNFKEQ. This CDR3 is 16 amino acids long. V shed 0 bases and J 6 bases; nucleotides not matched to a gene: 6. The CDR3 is CASSQDPGGLAGELFF. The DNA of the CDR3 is TGTGCCAGCAGCCAAGATCCGGGGGGGCTCGCCGGGGAGCTGTTTTTT.

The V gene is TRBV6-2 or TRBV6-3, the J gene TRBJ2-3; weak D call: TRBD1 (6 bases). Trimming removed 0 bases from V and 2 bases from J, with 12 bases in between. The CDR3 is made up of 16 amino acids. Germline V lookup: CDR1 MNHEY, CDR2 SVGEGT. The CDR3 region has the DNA TGTGCCAGCAGTTACTCACGGGACACTCCCACAGATACGCAGTATTTT. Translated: CASSYSRDTPTDTQYF.

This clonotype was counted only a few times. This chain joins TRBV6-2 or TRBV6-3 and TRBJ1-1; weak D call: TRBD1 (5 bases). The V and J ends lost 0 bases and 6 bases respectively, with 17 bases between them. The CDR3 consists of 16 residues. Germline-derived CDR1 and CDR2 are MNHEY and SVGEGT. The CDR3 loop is CASSYSTLQGPPEAFF. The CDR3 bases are TGTGCCAGCAGTTACTCGACATTGCAGGGACCCCCTGAAGCTTTCTTT.

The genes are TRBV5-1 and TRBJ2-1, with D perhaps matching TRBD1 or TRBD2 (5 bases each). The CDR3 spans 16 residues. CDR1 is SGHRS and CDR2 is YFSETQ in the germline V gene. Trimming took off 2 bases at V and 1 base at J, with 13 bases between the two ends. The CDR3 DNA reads TGCGCCAGCAGCTTTGACAGCCGGAGGTCCTACAATGAGCAGTTCTTC. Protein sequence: CASSFDSRRSYNEQFF.

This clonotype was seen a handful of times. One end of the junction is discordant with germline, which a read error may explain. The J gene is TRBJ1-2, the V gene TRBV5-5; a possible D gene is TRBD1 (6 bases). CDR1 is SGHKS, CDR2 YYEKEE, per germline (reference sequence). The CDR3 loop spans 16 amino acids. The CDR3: CASSLVSYRVYYGYTF. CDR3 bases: TGTGCTAGCAGCTTGGTATCGTACAGGGTATACTATGGCTACACCTTC.

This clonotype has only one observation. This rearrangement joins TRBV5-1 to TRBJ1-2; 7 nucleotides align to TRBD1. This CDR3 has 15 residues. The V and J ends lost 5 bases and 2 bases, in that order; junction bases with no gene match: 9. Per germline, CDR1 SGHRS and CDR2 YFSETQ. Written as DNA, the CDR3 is TGCGCCAGCAGTTTTCTCCCGGGACAGAACTATGGCTACACCTTC. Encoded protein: CASSFLPGQNYGYTF.

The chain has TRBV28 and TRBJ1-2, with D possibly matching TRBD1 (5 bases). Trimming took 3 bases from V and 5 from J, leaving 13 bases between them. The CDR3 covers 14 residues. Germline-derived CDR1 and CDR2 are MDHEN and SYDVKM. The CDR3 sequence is CASSFQGLGYGYTF. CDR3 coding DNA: TGTGCCAGCAGTTTCCAGGGACTGGGATATGGCTACACCTTC.

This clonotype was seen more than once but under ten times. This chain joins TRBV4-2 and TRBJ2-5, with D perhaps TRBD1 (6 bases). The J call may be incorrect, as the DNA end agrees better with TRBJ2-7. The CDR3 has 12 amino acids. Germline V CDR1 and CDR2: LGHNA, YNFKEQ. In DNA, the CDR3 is TGTGCCAGCAGCCCAGAGGGGGACGAGCAGTACTTC. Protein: CASSPEGDEQYF.

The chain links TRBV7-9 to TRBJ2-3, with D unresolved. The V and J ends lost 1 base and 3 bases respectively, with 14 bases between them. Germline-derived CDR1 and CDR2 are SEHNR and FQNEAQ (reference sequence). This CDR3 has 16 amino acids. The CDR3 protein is CASSLGSGRTTDTQYF. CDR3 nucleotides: TGTGCCAGCAGCTTAGGGTCTGGGCGTACTACAGATACGCAGTATTTT. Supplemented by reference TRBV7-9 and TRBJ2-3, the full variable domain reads DTGVSQNPRHKITKRGQNVTFRCDPISEHNRLYWYRQTLGQGPEFLTYFQNEAQLEKSRLLSDRFSAERPKGSFSTLEIQRTEQGDSAMYLCASSLGSGRTTDTQYFGPGTRLTVL.